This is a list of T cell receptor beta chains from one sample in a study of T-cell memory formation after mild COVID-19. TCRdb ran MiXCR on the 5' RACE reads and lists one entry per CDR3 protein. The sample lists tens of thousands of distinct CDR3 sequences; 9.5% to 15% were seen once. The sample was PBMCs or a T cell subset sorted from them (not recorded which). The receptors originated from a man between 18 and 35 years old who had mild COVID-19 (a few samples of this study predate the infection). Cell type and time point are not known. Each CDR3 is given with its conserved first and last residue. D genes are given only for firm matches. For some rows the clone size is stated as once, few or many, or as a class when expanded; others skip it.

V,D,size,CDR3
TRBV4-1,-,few,CASNEQGNTEAFF
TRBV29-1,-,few,CSVETGGPDTQYF
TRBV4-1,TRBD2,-,CASSQGLAGDNEQFF
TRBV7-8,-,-,CASSLGATYGYTF
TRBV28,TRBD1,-,CASSSKGAYGYTF
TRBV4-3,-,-,CASSGGQYDPEAFF
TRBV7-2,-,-,CASSHGQEGEKLFF
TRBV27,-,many,CASSSSPDVGGTEAFF
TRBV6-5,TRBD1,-,CASSFGQGSTEAFF
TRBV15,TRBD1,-,CATSIDQGVYEQYF
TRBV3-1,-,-,CASSRPAPGAAQPQHF
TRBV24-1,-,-,CATRGRFQETQYF
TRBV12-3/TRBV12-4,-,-,CASSLVSLNTEAFF
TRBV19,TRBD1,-,CASSSGTGGWEQYF
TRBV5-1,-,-,CASSLSSNEQFF
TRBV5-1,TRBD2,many,CASSLTLLAGTRETQYF
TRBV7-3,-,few,CASSPLGGRGQETQYF
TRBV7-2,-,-,CASSLVRGNQPQHF
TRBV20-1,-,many,CSAPRSTDTQYF
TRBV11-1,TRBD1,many,CASSPLTGHSEAFF
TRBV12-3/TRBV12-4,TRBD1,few,CASSWGQSLGNQPQHF
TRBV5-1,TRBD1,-,CASSFPPGQGLGADTQYF
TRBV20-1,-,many,CSARDPLSGYGYTF
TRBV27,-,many,CASSLWDPGASEQFF
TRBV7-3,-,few,CASSLMAQGYNEQFF
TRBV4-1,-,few,CASSQLPGTRHMQQFF
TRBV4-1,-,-,CASSHFTDMNTEAFF
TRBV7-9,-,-,CASSSLQNTEAFF
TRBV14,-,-,CASSPIPGPYNSPLHF
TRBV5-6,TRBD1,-,CASSSIRGSLNTEAFF
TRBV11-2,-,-,CASSLSPPPSYNEQFF
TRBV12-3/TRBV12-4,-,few,CASSSVGELFF
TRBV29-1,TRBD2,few,CSVTSGLESDTQYF
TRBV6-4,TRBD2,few,CASSDGAGGTDTQYF
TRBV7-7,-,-,CASSLGDSRTDTQYF